This TCR beta chain was recorded in a study of T cells in Graves' hyperthyroidism and ophthalmopathy. Uncontrolled infection, other autoimmune disease, pregnancy or lactation barred patients from enrollment. TCR beta CDR3 regions were amplified from RNA transcripts. The HTBI primer set drove a first-round RT-PCR of the TCR CDR3. TCRdb re-derived calls from the multiplex PCR reads in MiXCR, one entry per CDR3 protein. The data show 550,000 to 700,000 distinct CDR3 sequences, about 43% seen once. Remarks on this clonotype: A much larger clone lies a single base off, so this may be a read error.

Germline-derived CDR1 and CDR2 are SGHAT and FQNNGV. Trimming cost V 8 bases and J 1 base, with 14 bases left between them. The CDR3 is 14 residues long. The sample consisted of peripheral blood or thyroid tissue (not recorded which). The receptor was isolated from an adult woman with Graves' disease, either hyperthyroidism or ophthalmopathy (not recorded which). The chain recombines TRBV11-2 with TRBJ2-5; D is undetermined. The CDR3 DNA reads as TGTGCCAGCCCCCACCAGGCAGTCCAAGAGACCCAGTACTTC. Protein sequence: CASPHQAVQETQYF.